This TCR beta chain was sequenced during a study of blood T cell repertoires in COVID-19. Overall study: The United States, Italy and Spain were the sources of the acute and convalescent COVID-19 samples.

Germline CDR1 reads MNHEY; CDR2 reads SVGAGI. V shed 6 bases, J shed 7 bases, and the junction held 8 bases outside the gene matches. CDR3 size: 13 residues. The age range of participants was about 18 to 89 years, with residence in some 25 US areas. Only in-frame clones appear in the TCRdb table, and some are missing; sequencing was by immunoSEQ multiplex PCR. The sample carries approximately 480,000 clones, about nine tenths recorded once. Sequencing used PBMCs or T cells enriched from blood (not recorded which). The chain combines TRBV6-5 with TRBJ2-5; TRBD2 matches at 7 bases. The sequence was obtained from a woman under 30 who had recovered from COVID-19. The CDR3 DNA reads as TGTGCCAGCAGCCCCGAGGGGAGGGGGACCCAGTACTTC. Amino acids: CASSPEGRGTQYF.